A selection of T cell receptor beta chains follows, all from one sample in a study of CD8 T cells in ankylosing spondylitis. MiXCR, applied by TCRdb to the 5' RACE reads, yields one record per CDR3 protein. The table includes some 840,000 distinct CDR3 sequences, about 11% detected once. Specimen: blood, either unsorted or a sorted T cell fraction (not recorded which). These receptors all stem from a male donor with ankylosing spondylitis. Each CDR3 is given with its conserved first and last residue. Fields, in order: V gene, clone size, D gene, J gene, CDR3 DNA, CDR3 protein. The D gene is left open where the match is weak. The size of a clone is reported for some rows only, either as once, few or many, or as a class for expanded clones.

v_call: TRBV28; clone_size: few; d_call: TRBD1; j_call: TRBJ1-2; cdr3_nt: TGTGCCAGCGGGGACAGGGGGCGTTTAATAGTGGTTGGCTACACCTTC; cdr3_aa: CASGDRGRLIVVGYTF
v_call: TRBV5-1; clone_size: .; d_call: TRBD2; j_call: TRBJ2-2; cdr3_nt: TGCGCCAGCACCCAACCGCCACTAGCGGTGAACACCGGGGAGCTGTTTTTT; cdr3_aa: CASTQPPLAVNTGELFF
v_call: TRBV5-1; clone_size: few; d_call: .; j_call: TRBJ2-3; cdr3_nt: TGCGCCAGCAAGGGCAGGGGGGCAGATACGCAGTATTTT; cdr3_aa: CASKGRGADTQYF
v_call: TRBV14; clone_size: .; d_call: TRBD1; j_call: TRBJ1-1; cdr3_nt: TGTGCCAGCAGCCAAACATTCGGGACAGGGAACACTGAAGCTTTCTTT; cdr3_aa: CASSQTFGTGNTEAFF
v_call: TRBV9; clone_size: many; d_call: TRBD2; j_call: TRBJ2-7; cdr3_nt: TGTGCCAGCAGCGTAGCGGCTAGCGGGGGCGTGCAGTACTTC; cdr3_aa: CASSVAASGGVQYF
v_call: TRBV20-1; clone_size: .; d_call: .; j_call: TRBJ2-7; cdr3_nt: TGCAGTGCTAGAGTTAGCGGCTCCTACGAGCAGTACTTC; cdr3_aa: CSARVSGSYEQYF
v_call: TRBV6-5; clone_size: few; d_call: TRBD2; j_call: TRBJ2-3; cdr3_nt: TGTGCCAGCAGTTACCGTGGGACTAGCGGGTCCGGCAACACAGATACGCAGTATTTT; cdr3_aa: CASSYRGTSGSGNTDTQYF
v_call: TRBV20-1; clone_size: .; d_call: .; j_call: TRBJ1-5; cdr3_nt: TGCAGTGCTAGCATTACAGGGAGGGCCAATCAGCCCCAGCATTTT; cdr3_aa: CSASITGRANQPQHF
v_call: TRBV20-1; clone_size: .; d_call: TRBD2; j_call: TRBJ2-5; cdr3_nt: TGCAGTGCTAGTCGTCCTAGCGGAGCAGAAGAGACCCAGTACTTC; cdr3_aa: CSASRPSGAEETQYF
v_call: TRBV12-3/TRBV12-4; clone_size: .; d_call: .; j_call: TRBJ1-4; cdr3_nt: TGTGCCAGCAGTTCCAACCCTCGAAGCACAGGGACAAGGGGGGAAAAACTGTTTTTT; cdr3_aa: CASSSNPRSTGTRGEKLFF
v_call: TRBV18; clone_size: few; d_call: .; j_call: TRBJ2-1; cdr3_nt: TGTGCCAGCTCACCCGCGGGGTACTACAATGAGCAGTTCTTC; cdr3_aa: CASSPAGYYNEQFF
v_call: TRBV15; clone_size: .; d_call: .; j_call: TRBJ2-2; cdr3_nt: TGTGCCACCAGCAGAGAACCGAACACCGGGGAGCTGTTTTTT; cdr3_aa: CATSREPNTGELFF
v_call: TRBV6-5; clone_size: .; d_call: TRBD2; j_call: TRBJ2-1; cdr3_nt: TGTGCCAGCAGTTCCCGACTAGCGGGAGGGCATGAGCAGTTCTTC; cdr3_aa: CASSSRLAGGHEQFF
v_call: TRBV20-1; clone_size: many; d_call: .; j_call: TRBJ1-1; cdr3_nt: TGCAGTGCTAATCTTGTGGGGGCATCGTTAGCTTTCTTT; cdr3_aa: CSANLVGASLAFF
v_call: TRBV12-3/TRBV12-4; clone_size: .; d_call: TRBD2; j_call: TRBJ2-7; cdr3_nt: TGTGCCAGCAGTTTAGCTCGTGAGGCGGGAGGGCCTTACGAGCAGTACTTC; cdr3_aa: CASSLAREAGGPYEQYF
v_call: TRBV6-2/TRBV6-3; clone_size: .; d_call: TRBD2; j_call: TRBJ2-1; cdr3_nt: TGTGCCAGCAGTTACACTAGCGGGAGGGCCTATAATGAGCAGTTCTTC; cdr3_aa: CASSYTSGRAYNEQFF
v_call: TRBV6-5; clone_size: few; d_call: .; j_call: TRBJ1-2; cdr3_nt: TGTGCCAGCAGTGCGGACAGATATGGCTACACCTTC; cdr3_aa: CASSADRYGYTF
v_call: TRBV7-2; clone_size: .; d_call: .; j_call: TRBJ1-3; cdr3_nt: TGTGCCAGCAGCTTAGGGGCTCCTGGAAACACCATATATTTT; cdr3_aa: CASSLGAPGNTIYF
v_call: TRBV9; clone_size: .; d_call: .; j_call: TRBJ1-1; cdr3_nt: TGTGCCAGCAGCGGCTCTAGTAGAATGAACACTGAAGCTTTCTTT; cdr3_aa: CASSGSSRMNTEAFF
v_call: TRBV5-4; clone_size: few; d_call: TRBD1; j_call: TRBJ2-4; cdr3_nt: TGTGCCAGCAGCTTGGCTGGGACAGAAAACATTCAGTACTTC; cdr3_aa: CASSLAGTENIQYF
v_call: TRBV4-1; clone_size: .; d_call: .; j_call: TRBJ2-7; cdr3_nt: TGCGCCAGCAGCCACGCCCGAGGAGGGGCGAGGTCTAGCTACGAGCAGTACTTC; cdr3_aa: CASSHARGGARSSYEQYF
v_call: TRBV28; clone_size: many; d_call: .; j_call: TRBJ1-1; cdr3_nt: TGTGCCACTACAGAGGGGGAGAGATTAAGGGAAGCTTTCTTT; cdr3_aa: CATTEGERLREAFF
v_call: TRBV24-1; clone_size: once; d_call: .; j_call: TRBJ1-1; cdr3_nt: TGTGCCACCAGTGACCCCCAAAGGACTGAAGCTTTCTTT; cdr3_aa: CATSDPQRTEAFF
v_call: TRBV12-3/TRBV12-4; clone_size: few; d_call: .; j_call: TRBJ1-5; cdr3_nt: TGTGCCAGCAGGTCATCAGGGTCATCCCAGCATTTT; cdr3_aa: CASRSSGSSQHF
v_call: TRBV20-1; clone_size: few; d_call: TRBD1; j_call: TRBJ1-2; cdr3_nt: TGCAGTGCTAGAGACCCACGGACAGGGTCCTATGGCTACACCTTC; cdr3_aa: CSARDPRTGSYGYTF
v_call: TRBV20-1; clone_size: .; d_call: .; j_call: TRBJ2-3; cdr3_nt: TGCTGTGCTAGAGATCTAGCAGGAGCCCCAGATACGCAGTATTTT; cdr3_aa: CCARDLAGAPDTQYF
v_call: TRBV10-3; clone_size: .; d_call: TRBD2; j_call: TRBJ2-3; cdr3_nt: TGTGCCGGTTGTGGCCGGGAGGGAGATACGCAGTATTTT; cdr3_aa: CAGCGREGDTQYF
v_call: TRBV4-2; clone_size: few; d_call: TRBD2; j_call: TRBJ2-1; cdr3_nt: TGTGCCAGCAGCCAAGAGGGTAGCGGGCGGAACAATGAGCAGTTCTTC; cdr3_aa: CASSQEGSGRNNEQFF
v_call: TRBV2; clone_size: .; d_call: TRBD2; j_call: TRBJ2-3; cdr3_nt: TGTGCCAGCAGTGAAATTTTGGGACTATGGGGTACGCAGTATTTT; cdr3_aa: CASSEILGLWGTQYF
v_call: TRBV10-3; clone_size: few; d_call: TRBD2; j_call: TRBJ2-7; cdr3_nt: TGTGCCATTACCCCGGGACTAGCCTACGAGCAGTACTTC; cdr3_aa: CAITPGLAYEQYF
v_call: TRBV5-1; clone_size: .; d_call: .; j_call: TRBJ2-5; cdr3_nt: TGCGCCAGCAGCGAGAAGGCGTGGGGGACCCAGTACTTC; cdr3_aa: CASSEKAWGTQYF
v_call: TRBV14; clone_size: few; d_call: .; j_call: TRBJ2-2; cdr3_nt: TGTGCCAGCAGCCAGCAAAACGCGAACACCGGGGAGCTGTTTTTT; cdr3_aa: CASSQQNANTGELFF
v_call: TRBV4-3; clone_size: .; d_call: .; j_call: TRBJ2-3; cdr3_nt: TGCGCCAGCAGCCAAGATCATTCTAGGATCCAGCAGCGAGATACGCAGTATTTT; cdr3_aa: CASSQDHSRIQQRDTQYF
v_call: TRBV6-2/TRBV6-3; clone_size: .; d_call: .; j_call: TRBJ1-1; cdr3_nt: TGTGCCAGCAGTTACATAGGGGACACTGAAGCTTTCTTT; cdr3_aa: CASSYIGDTEAFF
v_call: TRBV6-5; clone_size: .; d_call: .; j_call: TRBJ2-2; cdr3_nt: TGTGCCAGCAGTTACACCCACGGGGCCGGGGAGCTGTTTTTT; cdr3_aa: CASSYTHGAGELFF
v_call: TRBV7-2; clone_size: few; d_call: .; j_call: TRBJ1-2; cdr3_nt: TGTGCCAGCAGCTTGGATACAGGGAGTGGTGGCTACACCTTC; cdr3_aa: CASSLDTGSGGYTF
v_call: TRBV10-3; clone_size: many; d_call: .; j_call: TRBJ1-5; cdr3_nt: TGTGCCATCAGTGAGTCCCGGGTCGATCAGCCCCAGCATTTT; cdr3_aa: CAISESRVDQPQHF
v_call: TRBV11-2; clone_size: many; d_call: TRBD1; j_call: TRBJ1-1; cdr3_nt: TGTGCCAGCAGCTTAGTCAACCGGGACAGTGAAGCTTTCTTT; cdr3_aa: CASSLVNRDSEAFF
v_call: TRBV6-5; clone_size: few; d_call: TRBD2; j_call: TRBJ2-1; cdr3_nt: TGTGCCAGCAGTTACTCGACTAGCGGGAGGGGGGGGAATGAGCAGTTCTTC; cdr3_aa: CASSYSTSGRGGNEQFF
v_call: TRBV20-1; clone_size: many; d_call: .; j_call: TRBJ2-7; cdr3_nt: TGCAGTGCTAGAGATAGGGGCAGGGGGACTGGGGAGCAGTACTTC; cdr3_aa: CSARDRGRGTGEQYF
v_call: TRBV5-5; clone_size: .; d_call: .; j_call: TRBJ1-5; cdr3_nt: TGTGCCAGCAGCCCCACAGGGAAACTCAATCAGCCCCAGCATTTT; cdr3_aa: CASSPTGKLNQPQHF